This T cell receptor (beta chain) is from a study of HIV-infected children after antiretroviral therapy interruption. Study overall: EBV and CMV exposure was recorded in most children. Samples from the continuous-treatment group were taken at weeks 0, 48 and 150. For the interruption arm, samples span week 0 through about 3 years after study end.

As to treatment: PENTA 11 planned treatment interruption arm or continuous ART arm. By sample share, this clonotype is medium-sized. RNA-based 3' RACE libraries used unique molecular identifiers. TCRdb recomputed calls from the 3' RACE reads with MiXCR, one row per CDR3 protein. The repertoire holds fewer than 7,500 distinct CDR3 sequences, with 15% to 20% as singletons. The sequence derives from a pool of human donors with HIV. Material: CD45RO+ CD8+ T cells from PBMCs, pooled from several time points, obtained from a donor given antiretroviral therapy, either interrupted or continuous. Subset defined: memory CD8+ CD45RO+ CD45RA- T cells.

The CDR3 loop reads CASSLALSGVTTDTQYF. The CDR3 DNA follows: TGCGCCAGCAGCTTGGCCCTTAGCGGGGTGACCACAGATACGCAGTATTTT. The V and J genes are TRBV5-1 and TRBJ2-3; 8 nucleotides align to TRBD2. CDR3 length: 17 residues. J was trimmed by 2 bases and V by 0 bases; bases with no gene match: 8. In germline, CDR1 is SGHRS, CDR2 YFSETQ.